A selection of T cell receptor beta chains follows, all from one sample in a study of cytomegalovirus exposure and HLA in healthy donors. The table came from immunoSEQ multiplex PCR; TCRdb's copy has only in-frame clones and leaves some out. Recorded for this sample: approximately 58,000 clones. Sequencing was carried out using PBMCs. The receptors were gathered from a man aged 18-30 years in good health and CMV-seropositive. Each CDR3 is given with its conserved first and last residue. The order of the fields is D gene, CDR3 length, V gene, J gene, CDR3 protein, CDR3 DNA. A D gene is named only where the DNA matches it firmly.

NA	18	TRBV28	TRBJ1-3	CASSFRIFVGVSGNTIYF	TGTGCCAGCAGTTTTAGAATTTTTGTAGGGGTATCTGGAAACACCATATATTTT
TRBD1	14	TRBV6-5	TRBJ2-3	CATSPGQGADTQYF	TGTGCCACCTCCCCGGGACAGGGGGCAGATACGCAGTATTTT
TRBD2	15	TRBV14	TRBJ2-7	CASSQVTSGIYEQYF	TGTGCCAGCAGCCAAGTTACTAGCGGGATCTACGAGCAGTACTTC
NA	15	TRBV11-2	TRBJ1-1	CASSSPSGVENQAFF	TGTGCCAGCAGCTCCCCGTCAGGGGTGGAAAACCAAGCTTTCTTT
NA	14	TRBV30	TRBJ2-2	CAWSLGLNTGELFF	TGTGCCTGGAGTTTGGGACTGAACACCGGGGAGCTGTTTTTT
TRBD1	14	TRBV18	TRBJ2-5	CASSSTGIQETQYF	TGTGCCAGCTCATCGACAGGGATCCAAGAGACCCAGTACTTC
TRBD1	15	TRBV6-5	TRBJ1-5	CASSNSGTGETAQHF	TGTGCCAGCAGTAACTCCGGGACAGGGGAAACAGCCCAGCATTTT
TRBD2	15	TRBV5-1	TRBJ2-1	CASSLVAGGSNEQFF	TGCGCCAGCAGCTTGGTAGCGGGAGGTTCCAATGAGCAGTTCTTC
TRBD1	16	TRBV9	TRBJ1-1	CASSAQTGGANTEAFF	TGTGCCAGCAGCGCCCAGACAGGGGGCGCAAACACTGAAGCTTTCTTT
TRBD1	14	TRBV25-1	TRBJ1-5	CASSNNRGDQPQHF	TGTGCCAGCAGCAACAACAGGGGGGACCAGCCCCAGCATTTT
TRBD1	17	TRBV19	TRBJ1-1	CASSKISGTGSNTEAFF	TGTGCCAGTAGTAAGATTTCCGGGACAGGATCCAACACTGAAGCTTTCTTT
NA	14	TRBV6-5	TRBJ1-5	CASRGGDGNQPQHF	TGTGCCAGCAGGGGGGGGGACGGCAATCAGCCCCAGCATTTT
NA	12	TRBV28	TRBJ1-3	CASSSYRNTIYF	TGTGCCAGCAGTTCTTATAGAAACACCATATATTTT
NA	14	TRBV4-2	TRBJ2-7	CASSQDASSYEQYF	TGTGCCAGCAGCCAAGATGCTAGCTCCTACGAGCAGTACTTC
NA	12	TRBV6-1	TRBJ1-4	CASRDLLGELFF	TGTGCCAGCAGGGACCTTCTCGGGGAACTGTTTTTT
NA	15	TRBV19	TRBJ2-7	CASSERTVSSYEQYF	TGTGCCAGTAGTGAACGGACAGTCAGCTCCTACGAGCAGTACTTC
NA	14	TRBV5-1	TRBJ2-7	CASSFTTAGHEQYF	TGCGCCAGCAGCTTCACAACAGCAGGGCACGAGCAGTACTTC